One and the same sample provided the 17 T cell receptor beta chains below, sequenced in a study of spatial heterogeneity in lung cancer. The antigens of these receptors remain unknown. TCRdb reprocessed the 5' RACE reads with MiXCR, giving one entry per CDR3 protein. The data show roughly 2,500 distinct CDR3 sequences, with about a fifth seen just once and 20% to 25% held by the top ten. As to time point: sample taken at primary tumor resection. Study results and caveats: Counts of expanded alpha and beta TCRs within tumors tracked the tumor nonsynonymous mutation count.

The source material was lung tumor tissue, sampled at surgery. These TCRs come from a male donor with early-stage non-small cell lung cancer.

As regards this clonotype: Little can be read into the size of this beta chain, an off-target read in a library designed for alpha chains. The chain combines TRBV2 with TRBJ1-5; D gene uncertain. Germline CDR1 and CDR2: SNHLY and FYNNEI. CDR3 size: 13 residues. V lost 6 bases to trimming and J lost 3 bases, with 9 bases between them. The CDR3: CASSLTPNQPQHF. CDR3 coding DNA: TGTGCCAGCAGCCTGACACCCAATCAGCCCCAGCATTTT.

This clonotype was seen many times. The library was designed around alpha chains, so this beta chain is a stray read whose abundance carries little weight. This CDR3 is CASSQAGGADTQYF. The CDR3 DNA follows: TGTGCCAGCAGCCAAGCGGGGGGGGCAGATACGCAGTATTTT. The chain recombines TRBV12-3 or TRBV12-4 with TRBJ2-3, with TRBD2 identical over 10 bases. V lost 6 bases and J lost 4; bases outside the gene matches: 4. The CDR3 totals 14 residues.

On this clonotype itself: This beta chain came through as a stray read in a library set up for alpha chains, and its size says little. This chain uses TRBV5-1 with TRBJ2-7, with 12 bases that match TRBD2. Germline CDR1 and CDR2: SGHRS and YFSETQ. J was trimmed by 2 bases and V by 1 base; bases with no gene match: 1. This CDR3 has 15 amino acids. CDR3 coding DNA: TGCGCCAGCAGCTTGAGACTAGCGGGAGCCTACGAGCAGTACTTC. Residues: CASSLRLAGAYEQYF.

Worth noting for this clonotype: Found in a library prepared for alpha chains, this beta chain is an off-target read, and its abundance has little meaning. The CDR3 protein is CASSYSRLAGQEQFF. The CDR3 DNA reads as TGTGCCAGCAGTTACTCCCGTCTAGCGGGACAAGAGCAGTTCTTC. V and J are TRBV6-5 and TRBJ2-1; TRBD2 matches at 9 bases. The V segment lost 0 bases and the J segment 10 bases; nucleotides outside the gene matches: 7. In germline, CDR1 is MNHEY, CDR2 SVGAGI. There are 15 residues in the CDR3.

This clonotype appeared a few times. This beta chain appears as a stray read in a library generated for alpha chains; its size is not informative. The gene calls are TRBV6-6 and TRBJ2-1, with TRBD2 matching 8 bases. The CDR3 is 15 residues long. With 4 bases clipped from V and 1 base from J, the junction kept 3 bases outside the gene matches. The germline gives CDR1 MNHNY, CDR2 SVGAGI (reference sequence). Here the CDR3 reads CASSSAGGSYNEQFF. CDR3 nucleotides: TGTGCCAGCAGTTCCGCGGGGGGTTCCTACAATGAGCAGTTCTTC.

This clonotype is judged medium-sized. Because the library targeted alpha chains, this beta chain is an off-target read whose size means little. This chain connects TRBV5-1 to TRBJ2-1; no clear D. CDR1 is SGHRS, CDR2 YFSETQ, per germline. This CDR3 spans 16 amino acids. V lost 4 bases to trimming and J lost 1 base, with 15 bases between them. The CDR3 DNA reads as TGCGCCAGCAGCCGCACCTCTGGAAGTTCCTACAATGAGCAGTTCTTC. Translated, it gives CASSRTSGSSYNEQFF.

Comments on this clonotype: The library was designed around alpha chains, so this beta chain is a stray read whose abundance carries little weight. This chain connects TRBV3-1 to TRBJ1-6; 9 nucleotides line up with TRBD1. The trim removed 3 bases at V and 7 bases at J, leaving 4 bases unmatched. There are 15 residues in the CDR3. Germline V lookup: CDR1 LGHDT, CDR2 YNNKEL (reference sequence). The CDR3 sequence is CASSQDRGFNSPLHF. The CDR3 region has the DNA TGTGCCAGCAGCCAGGACAGGGGATTCAATTCACCCCTCCACTTT. The full variable domain, rest sourced from reference TRBV3-1 and TRBJ1-6, is DTAVSQTPKYLVTQMGNDKSIKCEQNLGHDTMYWYKQDSKKFLKIMFSYNNKELIINETVPNRFSPKSPDKAHLNLHINSLELGDSAVYFCASSQDRGFNSPLHFGNGTRLTVT.

This clonotype came up many times. Since it is a stray read in a library aimed at alpha chains, this beta chain has a size that is not meaningful. The chain has TRBV6-5 and TRBJ2-7; the match to TRBD2 covers 10 bases. The CDR3 runs to 17 residues. Germline values: CDR1 MNHEY, CDR2 SVGAGI. V shed 6 bases and J 4 bases; nucleotides not matched to a gene: 15. CDR3 sequence (DNA): TGTGCCAGCAGCCATCTACCCCCTAGCGGGAGAATTTACGAGCAGTACTTC. This gives the protein CASSHLPPSGRIYEQYF.

In the case of this clonotype: Since the library was made to target alpha chains, this beta chain is a stray read and its abundance is not meaningful. V is TRBV5-1 and J is TRBJ1-5, with 9 bases identical to TRBD1. Germline-derived CDR1 and CDR2 are SGHRS and YFSETQ. The CDR3 is 17 residues long. The V segment lost 7 bases and the J segment 2 bases; nucleotides outside the gene matches: 13. CDR3 sequence reads: CASPDRGDVFGNQPQHF. For the CDR3, the DNA is TGCGCCAGCCCGGACAGGGGCGACGTTTTTGGCAATCAGCCCCAGCATTTT.

As regards this clonotype: This beta chain was picked up by a library intended for alpha chains and is off target, so its count carries little meaning. V gene TRBV20-1 combines with J gene TRBJ2-3; D is possibly TRBD2 (6 bases). The CDR3 covers 15 residues. The V gene lost 5 bases and the J gene lost 4 bases, with 19 bases spanning the gap. Germline CDR1 is DFQATT and CDR2 is SNEGSKA (reference sequence). CDR3 nucleotides: TGCAGTGCTTTCGGGACTCCTGCCGGGCCAGATACGCAGTATTTT. Its translation: CSAFGTPAGPDTQYF.

Comment on this clonotype: This beta chain turned up in a library designed for alpha chains; as an off-target read, its abundance says little. The chain employs TRBV23-1 and TRBJ1-6; D call uncertain. TRBV23-1 is an open reading frame, and its role is uncertain. The CDR3 has 12 residues. V was shortened by 1 base and J by 9 bases, with 4 bases between the two germline ends. As DNA, the CDR3 is TGCGCCAGCAGTCAATTCCCTTCACCCCTCCACTTT. This gives the protein CASSQFPSPLHF.

The table lists this clonotype with many counts. This beta chain came through as a stray read in a library set up for alpha chains, and its size says little. The chain uses TRBV6-5 and TRBJ2-5; D is uncertain. CDR1 and CDR2 (germline): MNHEY, SVGAGI. The CDR3 loop spans 13 amino acids. V was pared by 2 bases and J by 6 bases, with 10 bases between. The CDR3 sequence: CASSYNLWKTQYF. Written as DNA, the CDR3 is TGTGCCAGCAGTTACAACCTGTGGAAGACCCAGTACTTC.

This clonotype rates as medium-sized (0.01 to 0.1%). Since the library was made to target alpha chains, this beta chain is a stray read and its abundance is not meaningful. V gene TRBV12-3 or TRBV12-4 combines with J gene TRBJ1-5; D ambiguous. V lost 8 bases and J lost 4, with 6 bases in between. The CDR3 is 11 amino acids. CDR3 DNA sequence: TGTGCCAGCGGAACAAATCAGCCCCAGCATTTT. Protein product: CASGTNQPQHF.

This clonotype is medium-sized by share. Little can be read into the size of this beta chain, an off-target read in a library designed for alpha chains. The V call is TRBV13, the J call TRBJ2-3; no clear D. V gave up 6 bases and J gave up 3 bases, with 4 bases separating them. The CDR3 length is 11 residues. Germline CDR1 and CDR2: PRHDT and FYEKMQ (reference sequence). CDR3 protein: CASRFTDTQYF. The CDR3 DNA is TGTGCCAGCAGATTTACAGATACGCAGTATTTT.

This clonotype was recorded a few times. Because this beta chain is a stray read in a library intended to capture alpha chains, its abundance should not be given much weight. The CDR3 spells CAWSTTGTRTETQYF. The CDR3 DNA reads TGTGCCTGGAGTACAACCGGGACCCGCACGGAGACCCAGTACTTC. The rearrangement uses TRBV30 and TRBJ2-5; TRBD1 or TRBD2 may be the D gene (5 bases each). This CDR3 region has 15 residues. With 2 bases removed from V and 5 bases from J, the gap between germline ends came to 18 bases. CDR1 and CDR2 (germline): GTSNPN, SVGIG (reference sequence).

A word on this clonotype: This beta chain lies outside the target of a library built for alpha chains; its clone size means little. This chain connects TRBV14 to TRBJ2-4, with D tentatively TRBD2 (5 bases). The V and J ends lost 4 bases and 7 bases respectively, with 17 bases between them. The CDR3 has 15 residues. Germline V CDR1 and CDR2: SGHDN, FVKESK. The DNA for the CDR3 is TGTGCCAGCAGCCCAGCCTCCTGGAGGTCGAACATTCAGTACTTC. It yields the protein CASSPASWRSNIQYF.

This clonotype was picked up many times. With the library built for alpha chains, this beta chain is off target and its frequency is not meaningful. The CDR3 protein is CASSLQGADTEAFF. The CDR3 region has the DNA TGCGCCAGCAGCCTACAGGGGGCTGACACTGAAGCTTTCTTT. V and J are TRBV5-1 and TRBJ1-1; 9 bases are a match to TRBD1. The CDR3 has 14 residues. In germline, CDR1 is SGHRS, CDR2 YFSETQ. The V gene end was trimmed by 4 bases and the J gene end by 3 bases; junction bases not matched to a gene: 4.